These T cell receptor beta chains were read from a single sample in a study of T cells after yellow fever vaccination. In TCRdb, the 5' RACE reads were re-called with MiXCR into one record per CDR3 protein. The sample includes roughly 160,000 distinct CDR3 sequences, approximately 9.7% of them seen just once. The sequences come from CD8+ T cells sorted from PBMCs, collected 45 days after the yellow fever booster vaccination. The origin of the receptors is a man between 18 and 29 years old who received the YFV17D yellow fever vaccine. CDR3s include the opening cysteine and the closing phenylalanine or tryptophan. D genes are given only for firm matches. Expanded clones are given a class, and other clones once, few, many or no size at all.

size	V	J	D	CDR3	DNA
few	TRBV7-3	TRBJ2-3	-	CASSLAGGRGDTQYF	TGTGCCAGCAGCTTAGCCGGGGGGCGTGGAGATACGCAGTATTTT
few	TRBV4-1	TRBJ2-5	TRBD1	CASSQDRGKVETQYF	TGCGCCAGCAGCCAGGACAGGGGGAAAGTAGAGACCCAGTACTTC
few	TRBV20-1	TRBJ2-3	-	CSAIGGGSTDTQYF	TGCAGTGCTATAGGGGGGGGTAGCACAGATACGCAGTATTTT
-	TRBV7-3	TRBJ2-2	TRBD2	CASSSTSGGPYTGELFF	TGTGCCAGCAGCTCCACTAGCGGGGGGCCCTACACCGGGGAGCTGTTTTTT
-	TRBV20-1	TRBJ2-1	TRBD2	CSARSLAGGVEQFF	TGCAGTGCTAGATCCCTAGCGGGGGGAGTTGAGCAGTTCTTC
-	TRBV5-1	TRBJ2-1	TRBD1	CASSFGNRQGLLQFF	TGCGCCAGCAGCTTCGGCAACAGACAGGGGTTGTTGCAGTTCTTC
-	TRBV7-9	TRBJ2-5	-	CASSSSNTQETQYF	TGTGCCAGCAGCTCCAGTAACACTCAAGAGACCCAGTACTTC
-	TRBV18	TRBJ2-5	-	CASSPYSGRQETQYF	TGTGCCAGCTCACCTTATTCGGGGCGCCAAGAGACCCAGTACTTC
few	TRBV4-1	TRBJ1-2	-	CASSQGHGIYGYTF	TGCGCCAGCAGCCAAGGCCACGGGATCTATGGCTACACCTTC
few	TRBV6-2/TRBV6-3	TRBJ1-5	-	CASSWERGNQPQHF	TGTGCCAGCAGTTGGGAGAGGGGCAATCAGCCCCAGCATTTT
many	TRBV6-2/TRBV6-3	TRBJ2-7	-	CASSHHRDGSYEQYF	TGTGCCAGCAGCCACCACAGGGACGGGTCCTACGAGCAGTACTTC
-	TRBV4-2	TRBJ2-7	-	CASSQDGKVFYEQYF	TGTGCCAGCAGCCAAGACGGGAAGGTCTTCTACGAGCAGTACTTC
few	TRBV4-1	TRBJ2-7	-	CASSQAGGDYEQYF	TGCGCCAGCAGCCAAGCTGGAGGGGACTACGAGCAGTACTTC
few	TRBV29-1	TRBJ1-2	-	CSGIPVEGYGYTF	TGCAGCGGTATACCGGTCGAGGGCTATGGCTACACCTTC
-	TRBV5-1	TRBJ2-5	-	CASSLEGGGQETQYF	TGCGCCAGCAGCTTGGAAGGGGGAGGGCAAGAGACCCAGTACTTC
many	TRBV15	TRBJ2-5	TRBD2	CATSRAYSGGAQETQYF	TGTGCCACCAGCAGAGCCTATAGCGGGGGGGCCCAAGAGACCCAGTACTTC
-	TRBV12-3/TRBV12-4	TRBJ2-3	-	CASSLKGESTDTQYF	TGTGCCAGCAGTTTAAAGGGGGAAAGCACAGATACGCAGTATTTT
few	TRBV5-6	TRBJ2-7	-	CASGGEPSPEQYF	TGTGCCAGCGGTGGAGAGCCTTCTCCCGAGCAGTACTTC
few	TRBV6-7	TRBJ2-3	-	CASSYALGGATGLTQYF	TGTGCCAGCAGTTATGCCCTGGGAGGGGCCACAGGGCTTACGCAGTATTTT
-	TRBV6-5	TRBJ2-2	TRBD1	CASSFAIQGALTGELFF	TGTGCCAGCAGTTTTGCAATCCAGGGGGCGCTCACCGGGGAGCTGTTTTTT
-	TRBV11-2	TRBJ2-2	-	CASSPPGYTGELFF	TGTGCCAGCAGCCCCCCGGGATACACCGGGGAGCTGTTTTTT
-	TRBV4-2	TRBJ2-7	-	CASSQELSYEQYF	TGTGCCAGCAGCCAAGAGTTGTCCTACGAGCAGTACTTC
-	TRBV9	TRBJ2-5	-	CASSATDGGQETQYF	TGTGCCAGCAGCGCAACTGACGGCGGGCAAGAGACCCAGTACTTC
-	TRBV7-6	TRBJ2-5	-	CASSKRSGYETQYF	TGTGCCAGCAGCAAGAGATCGGGGTATGAGACCCAGTACTTC
many	TRBV5-6	TRBJ2-3	TRBD2	CASSEITSGGTDTQYF	TGTGCCAGCAGCGAGATCACTAGCGGGGGCACAGATACGCAGTATTTT
few	TRBV9	TRBJ2-3	-	CASSVDWERGYDTQYF	TGTGCCAGCAGCGTAGATTGGGAACGGGGATATGATACGCAGTATTTT
few	TRBV4-1	TRBJ1-2	-	CASSQGADAPYGYTF	TGCGCCAGCAGCCAGGGGGCTGACGCTCCCTATGGCTACACCTTC
-	TRBV11-2	TRBJ2-3	-	CASSSGTRVYDTQYF	TGTGCCAGCAGTTCGGGAACCAGGGTATACGATACGCAGTATTTT
-	TRBV4-3	TRBJ2-3	TRBD2	CASSQPEVAGLDTQYF	TGCGCCAGCAGCCAACCCGAGGTAGCGGGGTTGGATACGCAGTATTTT
many	TRBV7-8	TRBJ2-5	-	CASSPTSGETQYF	TGTGCCAGCAGCCCAACTAGTGGTGAGACCCAGTACTTC
few	TRBV7-2	TRBJ1-2	-	CASSSVPGGYTF	TGTGCCAGCAGCTCAGTCCCTGGGGGCTACACCTTC
-	TRBV9	TRBJ2-1	TRBD2	CASSTSGGAGDEQFF	TGTGCCAGCAGCACTAGCGGGGGGGCCGGGGATGAGCAGTTCTTC
few	TRBV12-3/TRBV12-4	TRBJ2-1	-	CASSLEGREQFF	TGTGCCAGCAGTTTAGAGGGACGTGAGCAGTTCTTC
few	TRBV6-1	TRBJ2-2	-	CASSENLGDYTGELFF	TGTGCCAGCAGCGAGAACTTGGGAGATTACACCGGGGAGCTGTTTTTT
many	TRBV7-3	TRBJ2-2	-	CASSFVLTGELFF	TGTGCCAGCAGCTTCGTCCTCACCGGGGAGCTGTTTTTT
-	TRBV2	TRBJ1-6	-	CASSEALQINSPLHF	TGTGCCAGCAGTGAAGCGCTACAGATTAATTCACCCCTCCACTTT
-	TRBV12-3/TRBV12-4	TRBJ2-3	-	CASSFDSSSTDTQYF	TGTGCCAGCAGTTTTGACAGCTCTAGCACAGATACGCAGTATTTT
-	TRBV5-4	TRBJ2-3	-	CASSLGEHDPSTDTQYF	TGTGCCAGCAGCTTGGGGGAACACGACCCTAGCACAGATACGCAGTATTTT
few	TRBV21-1	TRBJ2-2	-	CASREARTDPTGELFF	TGTGCCAGCAGGGAAGCCAGAACGGACCCCACCGGGGAGCTGTTTTTT
many	TRBV13	TRBJ1-1	-	CASSLGAGGVTEAFF	TGTGCCAGCAGCTTAGGGGCTGGGGGAGTAACTGAAGCTTTCTTT
-	TRBV4-1	TRBJ2-2	-	CASSQVRGAGELFF	TGCGCCAGCAGCCAAGTCCGCGGGGCCGGGGAGCTGTTTTTT
few	TRBV27	TRBJ1-5	-	CASSLIYGGDQPQHF	TGTGCCAGCAGTCTGATCTATGGGGGAGATCAGCCCCAGCATTTT
-	TRBV24-1	TRBJ2-1	TRBD1	CATRDGQGTRDEQFF	TGTGCCACCAGAGACGGACAGGGAACAAGAGATGAGCAGTTCTTC
-	TRBV29-1	TRBJ2-1	-	CSVDGRGLNEQFF	TGCAGCGTTGACGGGCGGGGTTTGAATGAGCAGTTCTTC
many	TRBV6-2/TRBV6-3	TRBJ1-1	TRBD1	CASSFIQGASENTEAFF	TGTGCCAGCAGTTTCATCCAGGGGGCCTCCGAAAACACTGAAGCTTTCTTT